The rows below give T cell receptor beta chains drawn from one sample of a study of blood T cell repertoires in COVID-19. Profiled with immunoSEQ multiplex PCR; TCRdb holds only in-frame clones, not every one. The table has approximately 240,000 clones, more than 80% seen once; the top ten hold around 1.3%. The source material was peripheral blood. These receptors all come from a woman in her 30s with COVID-19, enrolled during active disease. Each CDR3 is given with its conserved first and last residue. The D gene is left open where the match is weak. A clone size is listed for some rows: how often the clone was seen (once, few, many), or a class if it is expanded.

clone_size: .; d_call: TRBD1; j_call: TRBJ1-2; v_call: TRBV6-2/TRBV6-3; cdr3_aa: CASSYPTGVSYGYTF; cdr3_nt: TGTGCCAGCAGTTACCCGACAGGGGTAAGCTATGGCTACACCTTC
clone_size: once; d_call: .; j_call: TRBJ2-5; v_call: TRBV19; cdr3_aa: CASSERKETQYF; cdr3_nt: TGTGCCAGTTCAGAAAGAAAAGAGACCCAGTACTTC
clone_size: once; d_call: .; j_call: TRBJ2-1; v_call: TRBV27; cdr3_aa: CASSPRTALFDEQFF; cdr3_nt: TGTGCCAGCAGTCCGAGGACAGCCCTCTTCGATGAGCAGTTCTTC
clone_size: .; d_call: TRBD2; j_call: TRBJ2-2; v_call: TRBV15; cdr3_aa: CATSRGTSGANTGELFF; cdr3_nt: TGTGCCACCAGCAGAGGGACTAGCGGGGCAAACACCGGGGAGCTGTTTTTT
clone_size: .; d_call: TRBD1; j_call: TRBJ2-7; v_call: TRBV29-1; cdr3_aa: CSVGQGASLEQYF; cdr3_nt: TGCAGCGTTGGCCAGGGGGCGTCGCTCGAGCAGTACTTC
clone_size: .; d_call: .; j_call: TRBJ1-6; v_call: TRBV3-1/TRBV3-2; cdr3_aa: CASSPLFLGVGFYSPLHF; cdr3_nt: TGTGCCAGCAGCCCCCTATTCCTAGGGGTGGGGTTTTATTCACCCCTCCACTTT
clone_size: .; d_call: .; j_call: TRBJ1-2; v_call: TRBV6-6; cdr3_aa: CASSVLGVGYTF; cdr3_nt: TGTGCCAGCAGCGTTCTAGGGGTCGGCTACACCTTC
clone_size: .; d_call: .; j_call: TRBJ1-5; v_call: TRBV7-2; cdr3_aa: CASSLGVGAYQPQHF; cdr3_nt: TGTGCCAGCAGCTTAGGTGTGGGGGCATATCAGCCCCAGCATTTT
clone_size: .; d_call: .; j_call: TRBJ2-1; v_call: TRBV19; cdr3_aa: CASRYSGYNEQFF; cdr3_nt: TGTGCCAGTAGGTATAGCGGCTACAATGAGCAGTTCTTC
clone_size: .; d_call: TRBD1; j_call: TRBJ1-3; v_call: TRBV13; cdr3_aa: CASSLSLGTGSMGGNTIYF; cdr3_nt: TGTGCCAGCAGCCTCAGTCTTGGGACAGGGTCAATGGGGGGAAACACCATATATTTT
clone_size: .; d_call: .; j_call: TRBJ1-1; v_call: TRBV6-5; cdr3_aa: CASGFGQLNTEAFF; cdr3_nt: TGTGCCAGCGGCTTCGGACAGTTGAACACTGAAGCTTTCTTT
clone_size: once; d_call: .; j_call: TRBJ2-5; v_call: TRBV23-1; cdr3_aa: CASSQTRGLPSGGETQYF; cdr3_nt: TGCGCCAGCAGTCAAACTCGAGGGCTTCCCTCGGGTGGAGAGACCCAGTACTTC
clone_size: once; d_call: TRBD1; j_call: TRBJ1-3; v_call: TRBV6-5; cdr3_aa: CATPGQHSGNTIYF; cdr3_nt: TGTGCCACCCCGGGACAGCACTCTGGAAACACCATATATTTT
clone_size: .; d_call: TRBD2; j_call: TRBJ2-7; v_call: TRBV7-2; cdr3_aa: CASSPVRTSGVIYEQYF; cdr3_nt: TGTGCCAGCAGCCCCGTCCGGACTAGCGGAGTTATCTACGAGCAGTACTTC
clone_size: .; d_call: .; j_call: TRBJ1-4; v_call: TRBV6-1; cdr3_aa: CASSVLDSATNEKLFF; cdr3_nt: TGTGCCAGCAGTGTGTTAGACTCTGCAACTAATGAAAAACTGTTTTTT
clone_size: .; d_call: .; j_call: TRBJ1-1; v_call: TRBV7-8; cdr3_aa: CASSLDGGNTEAFF; cdr3_nt: TGTGCCAGCAGCTTAGACGGGGGGAACACTGAAGCTTTCTTT
clone_size: .; d_call: .; j_call: TRBJ1-1; v_call: TRBV5-5; cdr3_aa: CASSFESRGGTEAFF; cdr3_nt: TGTGCCAGCAGCTTCGAAAGTAGGGGGGGAACTGAAGCTTTCTTT
clone_size: .; d_call: TRBD1; j_call: TRBJ2-1; v_call: TRBV19; cdr3_aa: CASTGPRTGENEQFF; cdr3_nt: TGTGCCAGTACGGGGCCTAGGACAGGGGAAAATGAGCAGTTCTTC
clone_size: .; d_call: .; j_call: TRBJ1-2; v_call: TRBV29-1; cdr3_aa: CSGHREGYGYTF; cdr3_nt: TGCAGCGGGCACAGGGAAGGCTATGGCTACACCTTC
clone_size: .; d_call: TRBD1; j_call: TRBJ1-5; v_call: TRBV30; cdr3_aa: CAWRMGQGNQPQHF; cdr3_nt: TGTGCCTGGAGGATGGGACAGGGGAATCAGCCCCAGCATTTT
clone_size: .; d_call: .; j_call: TRBJ2-1; v_call: TRBV19; cdr3_aa: CASSAAPGSGEQFF; cdr3_nt: TGTGCCAGTAGCGCCGCCCCCGGATCGGGTGAGCAGTTCTTC
clone_size: .; d_call: .; j_call: TRBJ2-3; v_call: TRBV2; cdr3_aa: CASSVLWSRMGSDTQYF; cdr3_nt: TGTGCCAGCAGTGTACTATGGTCTCGAATGGGTTCAGATACGCAGTATTTT
clone_size: once; d_call: .; j_call: TRBJ2-3; v_call: TRBV19; cdr3_aa: CASSLRGTSSTDTQYF; cdr3_nt: TGTGCCAGTAGTCTCCGGGGGACCTCTAGCACAGATACGCAGTATTTT
clone_size: once; d_call: TRBD2; j_call: TRBJ2-5; v_call: TRBV19; cdr3_aa: CASSMWSAGEETQYF; cdr3_nt: TGTGCCAGTAGTATGTGGTCAGCGGGGGAAGAGACCCAGTACTTC
clone_size: .; d_call: .; j_call: TRBJ1-2; v_call: TRBV7-9; cdr3_aa: CASSLGGQVPYGYTF; cdr3_nt: TGTGCCAGCAGCTTAGGGGGGCAGGTCCCCTATGGCTACACCTTC
clone_size: .; d_call: TRBD1; j_call: TRBJ2-2; v_call: TRBV5-8; cdr3_aa: CASSLRDRAGELFF; cdr3_nt: TGTGCCAGCAGCTTGCGGGACAGGGCCGGGGAGCTGTTTTTT